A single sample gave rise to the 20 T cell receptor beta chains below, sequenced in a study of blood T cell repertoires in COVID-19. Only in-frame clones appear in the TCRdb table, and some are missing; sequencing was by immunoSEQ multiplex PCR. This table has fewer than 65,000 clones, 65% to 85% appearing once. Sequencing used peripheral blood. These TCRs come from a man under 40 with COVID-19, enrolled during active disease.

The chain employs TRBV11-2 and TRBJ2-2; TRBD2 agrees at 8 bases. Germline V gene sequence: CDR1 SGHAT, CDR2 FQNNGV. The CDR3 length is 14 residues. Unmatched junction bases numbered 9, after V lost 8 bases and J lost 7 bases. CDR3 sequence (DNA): TGTGCCAGCGGGGCGGGAGGCGTCGGCGGGGAGCTGTTTTTT. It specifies CASGAGGVGGELFF.

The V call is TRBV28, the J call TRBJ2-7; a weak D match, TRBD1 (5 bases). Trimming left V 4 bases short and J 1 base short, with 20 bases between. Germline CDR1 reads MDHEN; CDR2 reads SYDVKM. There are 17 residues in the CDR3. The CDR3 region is CASSSPNGADGSYEQYF. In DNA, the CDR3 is TGTGCCAGCAGTTCACCTAATGGGGCGGACGGATCCTACGAGCAGTACTTC.

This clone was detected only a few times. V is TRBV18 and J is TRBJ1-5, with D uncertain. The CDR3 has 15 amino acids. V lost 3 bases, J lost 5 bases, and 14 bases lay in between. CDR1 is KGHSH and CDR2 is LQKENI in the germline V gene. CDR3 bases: TGTGCCAGCTCACCCTACGAGTACGGTGATCAGCCCCAGCATTTT. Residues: CASSPYEYGDQPQHF.

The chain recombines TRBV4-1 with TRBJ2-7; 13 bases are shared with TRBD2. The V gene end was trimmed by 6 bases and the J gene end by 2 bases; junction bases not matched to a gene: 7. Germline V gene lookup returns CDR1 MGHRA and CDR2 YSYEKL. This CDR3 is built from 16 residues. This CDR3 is CASSTGGLAGTYEQYF. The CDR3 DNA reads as TGCGCCAGCAGTACAGGGGGACTAGCGGGGACCTACGAGCAGTACTTC.

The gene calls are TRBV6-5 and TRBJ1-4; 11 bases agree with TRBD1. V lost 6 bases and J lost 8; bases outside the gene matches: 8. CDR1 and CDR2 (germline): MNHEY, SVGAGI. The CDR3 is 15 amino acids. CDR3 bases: TGTGCCAGCAGATCCCCCGGGACAGGGGGAGAAAAACTGTTTTTT. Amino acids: CASRSPGTGGEKLFF.

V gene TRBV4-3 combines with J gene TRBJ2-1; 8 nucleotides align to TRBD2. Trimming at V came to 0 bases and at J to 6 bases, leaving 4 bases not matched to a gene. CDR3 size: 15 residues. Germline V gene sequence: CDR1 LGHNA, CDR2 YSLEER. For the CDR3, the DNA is TGCGCCAGCAGCCAAGACAGCGGGAGCTTCAATGAGCAGTTCTTC. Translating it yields CASSQDSGSFNEQFF.

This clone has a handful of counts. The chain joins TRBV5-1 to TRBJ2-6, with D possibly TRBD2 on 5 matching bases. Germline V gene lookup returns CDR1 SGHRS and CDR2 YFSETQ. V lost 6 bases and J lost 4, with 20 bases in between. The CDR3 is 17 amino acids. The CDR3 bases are TGCGCCAGCACCATGAACGGTGAGGGAACCGGGGCCAACGTCCTGACTTTC. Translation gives CASTMNGEGTGANVLTF. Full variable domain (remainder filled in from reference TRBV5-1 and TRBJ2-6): KAGVTQTPRYLIKTRGQQVTLSCSPISGHRSVSWYQQTPGQGLQFLFEYFSETQRNKGNFPGRFSGRQFSNSRSEMNVSTLELGDSALYLCASTMNGEGTGANVLTFGAGSRLTVL.

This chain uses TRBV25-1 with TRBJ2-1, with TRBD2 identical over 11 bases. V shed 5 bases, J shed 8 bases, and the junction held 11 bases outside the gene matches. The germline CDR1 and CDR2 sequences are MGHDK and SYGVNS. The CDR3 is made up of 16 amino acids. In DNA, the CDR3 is TGTGCCAGCAGTCCCGATAGCGGGAGGGCCGCATATGAGCAGTTCTTC. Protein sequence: CASSPDSGRAAYEQFF.

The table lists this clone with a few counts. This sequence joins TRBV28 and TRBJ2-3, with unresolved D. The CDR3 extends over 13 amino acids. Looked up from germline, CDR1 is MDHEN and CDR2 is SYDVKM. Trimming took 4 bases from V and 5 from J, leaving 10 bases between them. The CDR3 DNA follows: TGTGCCAGCAGTTGGGCAGCAGGAGATACGCAGTATTTT. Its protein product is CASSWAAGDTQYF. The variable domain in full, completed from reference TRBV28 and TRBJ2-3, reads DVKVTQSSRYLVKRTGEKVFLECVQDMDHENMFWYRQDPGLGLRLIYFSYDVKMKEKGDIPEGYSVSREKKERFSLILESASTNQTSMYLCASSWAAGDTQYFGPGTRLTVL.

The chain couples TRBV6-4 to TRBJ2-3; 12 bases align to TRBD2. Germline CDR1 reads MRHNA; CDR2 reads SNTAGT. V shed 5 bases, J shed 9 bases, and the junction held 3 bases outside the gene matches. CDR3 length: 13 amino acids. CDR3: CASSRTSGNTQYF. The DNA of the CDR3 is TGTGCCAGCAGTCGGACTAGCGGGAACACGCAGTATTTT.

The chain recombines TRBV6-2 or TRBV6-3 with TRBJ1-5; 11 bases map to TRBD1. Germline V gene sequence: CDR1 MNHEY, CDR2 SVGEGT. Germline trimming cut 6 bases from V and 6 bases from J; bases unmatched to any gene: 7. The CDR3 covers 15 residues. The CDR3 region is CASSHGGTGGQPQHF. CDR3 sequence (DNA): TGTGCCAGCAGCCACGGTGGGACAGGGGGTCAGCCCCAGCATTTT.

CDR3 in DNA: TGTGCCATCGAAAAGATTGGAGGGAAAGGCGGCTACACCTTC. Its protein is CAIEKIGGKGGYTF. The chain couples TRBV25-1 to TRBJ1-2; D ambiguous. V gave up 10 bases and J gave up 8 bases, with 23 bases separating them. This CDR3 has 14 amino acids. Looked up from germline, CDR1 is MGHDK and CDR2 is SYGVNS.

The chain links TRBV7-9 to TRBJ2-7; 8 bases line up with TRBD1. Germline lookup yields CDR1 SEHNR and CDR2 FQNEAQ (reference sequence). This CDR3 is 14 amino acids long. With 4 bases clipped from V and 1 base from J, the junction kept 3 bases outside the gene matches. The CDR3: CASSSDRDSYEQYF. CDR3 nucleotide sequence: TGTGCCAGCAGCTCGGACAGGGATTCCTACGAGCAGTACTTC. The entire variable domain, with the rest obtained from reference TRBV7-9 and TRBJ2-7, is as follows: DTGVSQNPRHKITKRGQNVTFRCDPISEHNRLYWYRQTLGQGPEFLTYFQNEAQLEKSRLLSDRFSAERPKGSFSTLEIQRTEQGDSAMYLCASSSDRDSYEQYFGPGTRLTVT.

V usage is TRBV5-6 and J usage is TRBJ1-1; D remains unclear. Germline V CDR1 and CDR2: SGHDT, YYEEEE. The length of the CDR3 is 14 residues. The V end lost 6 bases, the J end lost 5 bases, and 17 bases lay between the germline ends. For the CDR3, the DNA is TGTGCCAGCACCCTGGGAGGGATGGTGACTGAAGCTTTCTTT. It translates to CASTLGGMVTEAFF.

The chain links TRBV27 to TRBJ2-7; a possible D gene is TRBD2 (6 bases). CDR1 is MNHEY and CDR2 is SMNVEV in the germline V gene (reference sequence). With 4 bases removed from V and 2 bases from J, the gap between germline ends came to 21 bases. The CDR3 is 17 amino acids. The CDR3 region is CASSSHIAARSTYEQYF. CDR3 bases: TGTGCCAGCAGTTCGCATATAGCGGCCCGGTCGACCTACGAGCAGTACTTC.

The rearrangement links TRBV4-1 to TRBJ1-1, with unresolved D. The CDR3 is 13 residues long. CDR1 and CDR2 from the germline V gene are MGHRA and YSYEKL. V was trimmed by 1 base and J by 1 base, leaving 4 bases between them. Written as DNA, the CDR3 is TGCGCCAGCAGCCAAGTCGGGAACACTGAAGCTTTCTTT. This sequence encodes CASSQVGNTEAFF.

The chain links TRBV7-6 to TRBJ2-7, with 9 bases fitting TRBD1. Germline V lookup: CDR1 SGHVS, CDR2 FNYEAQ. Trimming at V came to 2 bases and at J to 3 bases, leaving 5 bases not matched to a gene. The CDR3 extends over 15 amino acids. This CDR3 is CASSLSGGQGYEQYF. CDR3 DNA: TGTGCCAGCAGCTTATCCGGGGGACAGGGCTACGAGCAGTACTTC.

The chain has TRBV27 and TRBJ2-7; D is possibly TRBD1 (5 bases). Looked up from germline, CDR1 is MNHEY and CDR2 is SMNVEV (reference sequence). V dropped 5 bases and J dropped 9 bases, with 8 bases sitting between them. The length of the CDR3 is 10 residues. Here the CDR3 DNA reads TGTGCCAGCAGTACGACAGCGCAGTACTTC. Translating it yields CASSTTAQYF.

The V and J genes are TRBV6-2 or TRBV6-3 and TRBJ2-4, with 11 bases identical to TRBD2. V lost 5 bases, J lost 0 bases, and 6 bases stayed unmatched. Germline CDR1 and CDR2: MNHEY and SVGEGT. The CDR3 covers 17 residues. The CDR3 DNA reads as TGTGCCAGCAGTAGGCGACTAGCGGGATTAGCCAAAAACATTCAGTACTTC. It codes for CASSRRLAGLAKNIQYF.

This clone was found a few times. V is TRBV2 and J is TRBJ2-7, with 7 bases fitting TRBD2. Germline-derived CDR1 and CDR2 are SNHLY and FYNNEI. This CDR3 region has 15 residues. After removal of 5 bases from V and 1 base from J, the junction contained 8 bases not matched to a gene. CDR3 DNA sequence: TGTGCCAGCAGTAAGCGGGCGGGAGTGTCCTACGAGCAGTACTTC. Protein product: CASSKRAGVSYEQYF.